Sequencing of this T cell receptor (beta chain) was carried out in a study of blood T cell repertoires in COVID-19. At the level of the study: Spain, Italy and the United States supplied samples that represented acute and convalescent COVID-19.

As handled by the study authors: Reference gene primers were amplified, and this amplification served to estimate nucleated cell counts. Data came from immunoSEQ multiplex PCR; TCRdb stores just in-frame clones and leaves some out. The V and J calls and the clone size are those of that table, but D and trimming were determined from the DNA. Among 150,000 to 200,000 clones listed, 70% to 90% were seen once. Adults between roughly 18 and 95 years of age took part from fewer than 30 US areas. The CDR3 has 18 amino acids. Germline V gives CDR1 WSHSY, CDR2 SAAADI. Trimming removed 4 bases at V and 5 bases at J, with 26 bases between.

The sequenced sample was PBMCs or T cells enriched from blood (not recorded which). The chain joins TRBV10-2 to TRBJ1-1; no clear D gene. The origin of this receptor is a middle-aged man who had recovered from COVID-19. CDR3 residues: CASSAGGRRGPAETEAFF. The CDR3 DNA reads TGCGCCAGCAGTGCCGGTGGGCGTCGGGGTCCAGCTGAGACTGAAGCTTTCTTT.